Presented here are 19 T cell receptor beta chains from one specimen sequenced in a study of T cell changes during pregnancy in multiple sclerosis. Data came from immunoSEQ multiplex PCR; TCRdb stores just in-frame clones and leaves some out. The sample yields about 36,000 clones, approximately 89% seen once. The source material was CD4+ T cells from peripheral blood mononuclear cells, sampled after pregnancy. These receptors were taken from a female donor in good health, enrolled as a control in a pregnancy study.

The chain has TRBV4-2 and TRBJ1-3; 9 nucleotides align to TRBD1. The V and J ends lost 0 bases and 2 bases, in that order; junction bases with no gene match: 5. The CDR3 has 17 residues. Germline-derived CDR1 and CDR2 are LGHNA and YNFKEQ. The CDR3 loop reads CASSQDPGTGTGNTIYF. The CDR3 DNA follows: TGTGCCAGCAGCCAAGATCCTGGGACAGGGACTGGAAACACCATATATTTT.

The genes are TRBV6-5 and TRBJ1-6; no clear D. The CDR3 loop spans 15 amino acids. From germline, CDR1 is MNHEY and CDR2 SVGAGI. Trimming removed 1 base from V and 7 bases from J, with 11 bases in between. For the CDR3, the DNA is TGTGCCAGCAGTTACTTGAGGGAAGGGAATTCACCCCTCCACTTT. Its protein is CASSYLREGNSPLHF.

This sequence joins TRBV5-1 and TRBJ1-2; TRBD1 might be the D (5 bases). V shed 0 bases and J shed 7 bases, with 13 bases lying between them. This CDR3 comprises 14 residues. Germline V gene data show CDR1 as SGHRS and CDR2 as YFSETQ. The DNA of the CDR3 is TGCGCCAGCAGCTTGGAAGCGGGGGGTCGTGGCTACACCTTC. Translating gives CASSLEAGGRGYTF. The full variable domain, with the rest looked up from reference TRBV5-1 and TRBJ1-2, is KAGVTQTPRYLIKTRGQQVTLSCSPISGHRSVSWYQQTPGQGLQFLFEYFSETQRNKGNFPGRFSGRQFSNSRSEMNVSTLELGDSALYLCASSLEAGGRGYTFGSGTRLTVV.

The CDR3 loop is CASTVSGNTIYF. The CDR3 DNA reads as TGTGCCAGTACGGTCTCTGGAAACACCATATATTTT. This chain connects TRBV19 to TRBJ1-3; D not resolved. Trimming cost V 7 bases and J 0 bases, with 4 bases left between them. There are 12 residues in the CDR3. CDR1 and CDR2 (germline): LNHDA, SQIVND (reference sequence).

V is TRBV19 and J is TRBJ1-6; TRBD1 is a possible D gene (6 bases). The CDR3 consists of 14 residues. Germline CDR1 LNHDA, CDR2 SQIVND (reference sequence). Trimming shortened V by 4 bases and J by 9 bases, and 13 bases separated the two germline ends. The CDR3 is CASSNPGTSSPLHF. CDR3 sequence (DNA): TGTGCCAGTAGTAACCCGGGGACAAGTTCACCCCTCCACTTT.

This sequence joins TRBV7-9 and TRBJ2-5; a weak D match, TRBD1 (6 bases). CDR3 size: 13 residues. Germline CDR1 SEHNR, CDR2 FQNEAQ (reference sequence). The V end was cut by 3 bases, the J end by 4 bases, with 9 bases between. The CDR3 nucleotides read TGTGCCAGCAGCTTGACAGGTACAGAGACCCAGTACTTC. Its protein product is CASSLTGTETQYF.

The CDR3 protein is CASSAETRGGQDEQFF. The CDR3 coding sequence is TGTGCCAGCAGCGCCGAAACTCGGGGGGGCCAGGATGAGCAGTTCTTC. V gene TRBV9 combines with J gene TRBJ2-1; 8 bases are a match to TRBD2. With 3 bases clipped from V and 8 bases from J, the junction kept 13 bases outside the gene matches. The V gene's germline CDR1 is SGDLS and CDR2 YYNGEE. The CDR3 sequence is 16 residues long.

This clone was recorded once. The chain has TRBV9 and TRBJ2-1, with D uncertain. The germline V gene has CDR1 SGDLS and CDR2 YYNGEE. With 4 bases removed from V and 0 bases from J, the gap between germline ends came to 5 bases. This CDR3 is 13 amino acids long. CDR3: CASSKSSYNEQFF. The DNA for the CDR3 is TGTGCCAGCAGCAAGAGCTCCTACAATGAGCAGTTCTTC.

The DNA for the CDR3 is TGTGCCAGCAGTTCCAGAGCGGGGGGGCTTTCAAGTGAGCAGTTCTTC. This encodes CASSSRAGGLSSEQFF. V is TRBV6-5 and J is TRBJ2-1; 10 nucleotides line up with TRBD2. The CDR3 contains 16 residues. CDR1 is MNHEY, CDR2 SVGAGI, per germline. Germline trimming cut 4 bases from V and 9 bases from J; bases unmatched to any gene: 12.

CDR3 coding DNA: TGTGCCAGCAGCCCGAGACAGGGGGCGGGCAATGAGCAGTTCTTC. Amino acids: CASSPRQGAGNEQFF. The V call is TRBV5-4, the J call TRBJ2-1; TRBD1 agrees at 10 bases. In germline, CDR1 is SGHNT, CDR2 YYREEE (reference sequence). The CDR3 sequence is 15 residues long. J gave up 6 bases and V 4 bases, and 7 bases lay outside the gene matches.

Concerning this clone itself: One end of the junction does not line up with germline, which may come from a read error. The chain uses TRBV6-1 and TRBJ1-1, with 9 bases that match TRBD1. The CDR3 sequence is 11 residues long. Germline V gene lookup returns CDR1 MNHNS and CDR2 SASEGT. The CDR3 coding sequence is TGTGCCAGCATGGGGGGACAGGGTAAGGTCTTT. Translating it yields CASMGGQGKVF.

The V gene is TRBV5-6, the J gene TRBJ1-3; D call uncertain. The CDR3 runs 15 residues. Germline CDR1 SGHDT, CDR2 YYEEEE. The V gene lost 2 bases and the J gene lost 7 bases, with 16 bases spanning the gap. CDR3 sequence reads: CASSFGQSYGNTIYF. In DNA, the CDR3 is TGTGCCAGCAGCTTTGGGCAGAGCTATGGGAACACCATATATTTT.

This chain connects TRBV4-2 to TRBJ2-5; 12 nucleotides agree with TRBD2. V dropped 3 bases and J dropped 2; count of bases not matched to a gene: 10. Germline V gene lookup returns CDR1 LGHNA and CDR2 YNFKEQ. This CDR3 spans 18 amino acids. This CDR3 is CASSHPWNLAGGQETQYF. The CDR3 region has the DNA TGTGCCAGCAGCCACCCCTGGAATCTAGCGGGGGGGCAAGAGACCCAGTACTTC.

A single count supports this clone. The chain has TRBV11-2 and TRBJ2-1; D possibly corresponds to TRBD2 (6 bases). CDR1 and CDR2 (germline): SGHAT, FQNNGV. V lost 1 base, J lost 2 bases, and 12 bases lay in between. The CDR3 spans 16 residues. As DNA, the CDR3 is TGTGCCAGCAGCTTAGTAGGGACTCAACCCTACAATGAGCAGTTCTTC. Translating gives CASSLVGTQPYNEQFF.

This chain uses TRBV6-1 with TRBJ2-1; 7 positions agree with TRBD2. Germline V gene lookup returns CDR1 MNHNS and CDR2 SASEGT. J lost 9 bases, V lost 6 bases, and 5 bases had no gene match. The CDR3 is 12 residues long. Written as DNA, the CDR3 is TGTGCCAGCAGACCTTGGGGGGGTGAGCAGTTCTTC. This encodes CASRPWGGEQFF.

The chain recombines TRBV29-1 with TRBJ2-7, with TRBD1 matching over 10 bases. This CDR3 has 13 residues. Trimming removed 6 bases from V and 2 bases from J; junction bases left unmatched: 4. Germline CDR1 and CDR2: SQVTM and ANQGSEA. CDR3 residues: CSVDGQGAYEQYF. CDR3 bases: TGCAGCGTCGACGGACAGGGGGCCTACGAGCAGTACTTC.

The chain carries TRBV12-2 and TRBJ2-2; the D segment call TRBD2 is taken from the table without a DNA check. TRBV12-2 is a pseudogene. CDR3 length equals 17 residues. As DNA, the CDR3 is TGTGCAAGTCGCCTACCGGGACTAGCACTGAACACCGGGGAGCTGTTTTTT. It translates to CASRLPGLALNTGELFF.

The V and J genes are TRBV11-2 and TRBJ2-7, with TRBD2 matching over 12 bases. Germline V CDR1 and CDR2: SGHAT, FQNNGV. Trimming took 5 bases from V and 3 from J; bases not matched to a gene: 2. This CDR3 has 14 amino acids. CDR3 amino acids: CASSLTSGGYEQYF. The CDR3, as DNA: TGTGCCAGCAGCCTGACTAGCGGGGGCTACGAGCAGTACTTC. Using reference TRBV11-2 and TRBJ2-7 for the parts outside the CDR3, the full variable domain is EAGVAQSPRYKIIEKRQSVAFWCNPISGHATLYWYQQILGQGPKLLIQFQNNGVVDDSQLPKDRFSAERLKGVDSTLKIQPAKLEDSAVYLCASSLTSGGYEQYFGPGTRLTVT.

This clone has just one count. The chain links TRBV19 to TRBJ1-2, with D possibly matching TRBD1 (5 bases). Per the germline V gene, CDR1 is LNHDA and CDR2 is SQIVND (reference sequence). The CDR3 runs to 13 residues. The ends were cut back, 5 bases at V and 8 bases at J, with 15 bases in the middle. This CDR3 reads CASSAGHPWGYTF. In nucleotides, the CDR3 is TGTGCCAGTAGTGCAGGACACCCCTGGGGCTACACCTTC.